The 2 T cell receptor beta chains listed next were all sequenced from one sample in a study of blood T cell repertoires in COVID-19. TCRdb keeps only in-frame clones here, not all; method: immunoSEQ multiplex PCR. The sample lists 490,000 or so clones, approximately 90% occurring once. Sequencing was done on a sample of PBMCs or T cells enriched from blood (not recorded which). These receptors originate from an older woman who had recovered from COVID-19.

V usage is TRBV5-1 and J usage is TRBJ1-3; 11 bases map to TRBD1. Trimming cost V 1 base and J 4 bases; bases outside gene matches: 4. The germline gives CDR1 SGHRS, CDR2 YFSETQ. This CDR3 is 16 amino acids long. The CDR3 spells CASSLRDRGDGNTIYF. The CDR3 nucleotides read TGCGCCAGCAGCTTGCGGGACAGGGGGGACGGAAACACCATATATTTT.

V is TRBV29-1 and J is TRBJ2-1, with 8 bases that match TRBD2. Germline V lookup: CDR1 SQVTM, CDR2 ANQGSEA. The trim removed 7 bases at V and 6 bases at J, leaving 11 bases unmatched. The CDR3 spans 14 residues. This CDR3 is CSAAWNSGGNEQFF. The DNA of the CDR3 is TGCAGCGCCGCCTGGAACAGCGGGGGCAATGAGCAGTTCTTC.